Following are 7 T cell receptor beta chains from one sample sequenced in a study of blood T cells in healthy people across ages (dated by TCRdb to the mid-2010s). Library generation was performed with 5' RACE. Sequenced using an Illumina HiSeq 2500. A second PCR of 7 to 11 cycles was run with a J-beta primer mix and a sample-barcoded 5' primer. TCRdb reran the public reads through fastp at Q25 and MiXCR, keeping productive beta chains. All rows with the same CDR3 protein become a single entry with the most common DNA and genes. The sample yields over 1,500,000 distinct CDR3 sequences; about 49% were counted once. Together, the top ten hold 2.1% of the sample. Sequencing used blood. These receptors originate from a woman aged 40 to 55 in good health.

The chain is built from TRBV29-1 and TRBJ2-1; 10 bases match TRBD2. CDR3 length equals 12 residues. The ends lost 5 bases at V and 7 bases at J; junction bases unmatched: 2. Germline CDR1 is SQVTM and CDR2 is ANQGSEA. CDR3 nucleotides: TGCAGCGTTAAGGGACTAGCGAATGAGCAGTTCTTC. This codes for CSVKGLANEQFF.

This clonotype was detected a few times. J is TRBJ2-3 and V is TRBV27; D unresolved. CDR3 length equals 14 residues. Trimming stripped 8 bases from V and 1 base from J, with 13 bases between. Germline lookup yields CDR1 MNHEY and CDR2 SMNVEV (reference sequence). CDR3 sequence: CASEPAGGTDTQYF. DNA of the CDR3: TGTGCCAGCGAACCCGCCGGCGGCACAGATACGCAGTATTTT.

The gene calls are TRBV3-1 and TRBJ2-3, with TRBD2 as a possible D gene (6 bases). Germline loops: CDR1 LGHDT, CDR2 YNNKEL (reference sequence). The ends were cut back, 4 bases at V and 5 bases at J, with 19 bases in the middle. This CDR3 comprises 16 residues. The CDR3 loop reads CASSPDLQPGGDTQYF. The DNA of the CDR3 is TGTGCCAGCAGCCCCGATCTTCAGCCCGGGGGAGATACGCAGTATTTT.

The rearrangement joins TRBV25-1 to TRBJ2-1; tentatively, D is TRBD1 (6 bases). Germline CDR1 MGHDK, CDR2 SYGVNS. Deletions cut 6 bases from V and 6 bases from J, with 15 bases between. CDR3 length equals 14 residues. CDR3 nucleotides: TGTGCCAGCAGGGACAGTCTCTGGTTCAATGAGCAGTTCTTC. It is translated as CASRDSLWFNEQFF.

The chain couples TRBV20-1 to TRBJ1-4; D is uncertain. CDR3 length: 12 amino acids. V shed 2 bases and J shed 7 bases, with 8 bases lying between them. CDR1 DFQATT and CDR2 SNEGSKA come from the germline V gene (reference sequence). The CDR3 region is CSARQLGEKLFF. The CDR3 DNA reads TGCAGTGCTAGACAGTTGGGTGAAAAACTGTTTTTT.

The gene calls are TRBV3-1 and TRBJ2-5; D is undetermined. Germline CDR1 and CDR2: LGHDT and YNNKEL (reference sequence). CDR3 size: 18 residues. The V end was cut by 2 bases, the J end by 3 bases, with 22 bases between. The CDR3 DNA reads TGTGCCAGCAGCCAATCCCTGCTATCGGGCTATACAGAAGAGACCCAGTACTTC. Its translation: CASSQSLLSGYTEETQYF.

This clonotype turned up a few times. J is TRBJ2-3 and V is TRBV6-4, with D perhaps TRBD1 or TRBD2 (6 bases each). The CDR3 has 12 amino acids. Trimming cost V 0 bases and J 13 bases, with 11 bases left between them. Germline V gene sequence: CDR1 MRHNA, CDR2 SNTAGT. Here the CDR3 reads CASSDSGGREYF. The CDR3 DNA reads TGTGCCAGCAGTGACTCGGGGGGCCGCGAGTATTTT.